Detailed here is one T cell receptor beta chain. Its antigen is unidentified. These data come from a study of graft-versus-host responses after intestinal transplantation. Study-wide background: Recipients had transplants, and these were multivisceral, liver-intestinal, or isolated intestinal.

General study findings and limits: Peak levels of circulating GvH clones tracked with early post-transplant HvG declines.

This table comes from immunoSEQ multiplex PCR, and its TCRdb copy is limited to in-frame clones, with some not included. The sample holds roughly 6,700 clones, about 91% seen once. Trimming removed 3 bases from V and 6 bases from J; junction bases left unmatched: 16. The CDR3 runs 18 residues. Germline CDR1 and CDR2: SGHAT and FQNNGV. Sample: PBMCs, taken around 90 days after transplant. The clonotype was recovered from a human patient who received an intestinal transplant, so some T cells may come from the graft donor. V usage is TRBV11-2 and J usage is TRBJ2-1; 8 bases are shared with TRBD2. CDR3 loop: CASSLSPLLAEYGNEQFF. In DNA, the CDR3 is TGTGCCAGCAGCTTGAGTCCACTACTAGCGGAATATGGCAATGAGCAGTTCTTC.